This record looks at one T cell receptor (beta chain) sequence and its context. The source of the sample is a study of blood T cell repertoires in COVID-19. Study as a whole: Whether acute or convalescent, the COVID-19 samples came from the United States, Italy and Spain.

Authors' processing steps: Estimates of nucleated cell counts were drawn from the amplification of reference gene primers. Clones were sequenced by immunoSEQ multiplex PCR, and TCRdb holds only the in-frame ones, with some missing. V and J calls and clone size come straight from that table; D and trimming were deduced from the DNA. Here the sample spans about 53,000 clones, roughly 85% being singletons. The V gene end was trimmed by 7 bases and the J gene end by 4 bases; junction bases not matched to a gene: 5. Germline V gene sequence: CDR1 ENHRY, CDR2 SYGVKD. The CDR3 length is 13 residues. The source is an elderly man with acute or convalescent COVID-19. This rearrangement joins TRBV10-3 to TRBJ2-3, with TRBD1 matching 7 bases. The sequenced material came from peripheral blood. DNA of the CDR3: TGTGCCATCACCGAGACAGGGCCAGATACGCAGTATTTT. Amino acids: CAITETGPDTQYF.